This T cell receptor (beta chain) is from a study of T-cell reconstitution after alpha-beta-depleted transplantation in children (dated by TCRdb to 2016 to 2017). About the full investigation: The study quantitatively tracked T-cell immune reconstitution after TCRalphabeta/CD19-depleted allogeneic hematopoietic cell transplantation in children using TCR repertoire profiling. What the work shows at the level of the full study, not this receptor alone: Over subsequent months, a decline in hyperexpanded clone frequencies was noted, and after one year, T-cell counts and TCRbeta diversity were mostly ascribed to newly produced T cells. The high TCRbeta diversity at day 60 in some patients was ascribed to recipient T cells and intrathymic progenitors that had survived conditioning. The apparently early alphabetaT-cell count recovery about two months after transplant was reportedly dependent on only several hundred rapidly expanded clones derived from non-depleted graft cells.

This specimen's treatment or condition label, interpreted: allogeneic hematopoietic cell transplantation with graft depleted of TCRalphabeta T cells and CD19 B cells. The transplant recipients were children given TCRalphabeta/CD19-depleted allogeneic hematopoietic cell grafts. In the case of this clonotype: The antigen it binds to is not known. No clone much larger than this one lies a single base away; base qualities are absent.

Here V drops 1 base and J drops 1 base, and the junction holds 3 bases not matched to any gene. For CDR1 and CDR2, the germline V gene lists SGHTA and FQGNSA. The CDR3 holds 17 amino acids from the cysteine to the phenylalanine. Only the CDR3 portion is preserved as DNA: 51 bases, with reading frame beginning at the first base. The library was produced with PCR. Instrument on record: Illumina HiSeq 2500. TCR library preparation used molecular barcoding, with unique molecular identifiers applied to normalize quantification of the TCRbeta repertoire. TCRdb reprocessing: public reads trimmed at Q25 with fastp, clones called with MiXCR, in-frame beta chains kept. All rows with the same CDR3 protein become a single entry with the most common DNA and genes. The sample yields about 980,000 distinct CDR3 sequences; roughly 29% were counted once. Of the sample, roughly 28% is held by the ten largest clones.

This specimen consisted of PBMCs, mostly from graft donor cells, obtained 360 days after TCRalphabeta/CD19-depleted stem cell transplant. The chain employs TRBV7-2 and TRBJ2-1; TRBD2 aligns with 11 central bases. The TCR originated in a boy in the first two years of life who had a stem cell transplant for SCID, so the T cells may come from the graft donor. The CDR3 region has the sequence CASSLGLAGGSYNEQFF. In nucleotides, the sequence is TGTGCCAGCAGCTTAGGGCTAGCGGGGGGTTCCTACAATGAGCAGTTCTTC. With the portions outside the CDR3 filled from the reference TRBV7-2 and TRBJ2-1 genes, the complete variable region becomes GAGVSQSPSNKVTEKGKDVELRCDPISGHTALYWYRQSLGQGLEFLIYFQGNSAPDKSGLPSDRFSAERTGGSVSTLTIQRTQQEDSAVYLCASSLGLAGGSYNEQFFGPGTRLTVL.